This T cell receptor beta chain was captured in a study of CD8 T cells in Susac syndrome. An amount of RNA that ranged from about 0.45 to 1 ug was reverse transcribed with random hexamers. In TCRdb, the immunoSEQ multiplex PCR reads were re-called with MiXCR into one record per CDR3 protein. The top ten hold 0.16% of the sample, which has roughly 190,000 distinct CDR3 sequences, approximately 95% seen once. Deletions cut 5 bases from V and 5 bases from J, with 15 bases between. The CDR3 has 14 amino acids. Germline V lookup: CDR1 SGHTA, CDR2 FQGNSA. Sequencing of TCR beta was performed on blood CD8+ and CD4+ T cells.

The sample comprised CD8+ T cells from PBMCs. The chain combines TRBV7-2 with TRBJ1-2; no clear D. This sequence originates from a human donor with Susac syndrome. CDR3 nucleotide sequence: TGTGCCAGCAGCCCATCCGGGTCCATTTATGGCTACACCTTC. Its protein is CASSPSGSIYGYTF.